Presented here are 29 T cell receptor beta chains from one specimen sequenced in a study of immune heterogeneity within non-small cell lung tumors. The starting template was genomic DNA from bulk tumor, around 660 ng per sample. Spaced far apart, several biopsies were taken from each primary tumor during surgery. Undergoing curative surgery were patients whose non-small cell lung cancer was untreated and newly diagnosed. In a multiplex PCR, 32 V and 13 J primers amplified TCR beta CDR3. One entry per CDR3 protein results from TCRdb running MiXCR on the multiplex PCR reads. The table lists some 22,000 distinct CDR3 sequences, 28% of them singletons, with less than 4.5% in the top ten. Sequencing input: lung tumor tissue. The receptors derive from a man in his forties or fifties with non-small cell lung cancer.

Relative to its sample, this clonotype is medium-sized. This rearrangement joins TRBV3-1 to TRBJ2-3, with TRBD2 as a possible D gene (5 bases). The germline V gene has CDR1 LGHDT and CDR2 YNNKEL (reference sequence). V lost 0 bases and J lost 3, with 10 bases in between. CDR3 size: 15 residues. The CDR3 loop reads CASSQDGTGTDTQYF. CDR3 DNA sequence: TGTGCCAGCAGCCAAGATGGCACGGGGACAGATACGCAGTATTTT.

This clonotype was seen a few times. The rearrangement links TRBV11-2 to TRBJ1-6; no firm D call. The germline gives CDR1 SGHAT, CDR2 FQNNGV. The V and J ends lost 4 bases and 4 bases respectively, with 5 bases between them. This CDR3 has 13 amino acids. In DNA form, the CDR3 reads TGTGCCAGCAGCTGGGTATATAATTCACCCCTCCACTTT. Translation gives CASSWVYNSPLHF.

This clonotype has just one count. CDR3 sequence (DNA): TGTGCCAGCAGTTCTGATATTTTAGTGGGTTCTCCGGGTAGCTCCTACGAGCAGTACTTC. Its translation is CASSSDILVGSPGSSYEQYF. The gene calls are TRBV28 and TRBJ2-7; no reliable D call. CDR1 and CDR2 from the germline V gene are MDHEN and SYDVKM. Trimming removed 4 bases at V and 0 bases at J, with 28 bases between. CDR3 length equals 20 residues.

CDR3 DNA sequence: TGTGCCAGCAGCATACCGACAGGGCTTTTTTTTGAGACCCAGTACTTC. Amino acids: CASSIPTGLFFETQYF. The chain links TRBV7-9 to TRBJ2-5, with TRBD1 identical over 7 bases. The length of the CDR3 is 16 residues. Germline CDR1 reads SEHNR; CDR2 reads FQNEAQ (reference sequence). V shed 5 bases, J shed 5 bases, and the junction held 14 bases outside the gene matches.

The V call is TRBV20-1, the J call TRBJ2-1; 7 nucleotides line up with TRBD2. Germline CDR1 is DFQATT and CDR2 is SNEGSKA (reference sequence). The CDR3 has 13 residues. The V gene end was trimmed by 7 bases and the J gene end by 9 bases; junction bases not matched to a gene: 12. The CDR3 sequence: CSGEGTTLGEQFF. The CDR3 DNA follows: TGCAGTGGGGAGGGGACTACCCTTGGTGAGCAGTTCTTC.

As for this clonotype: Just one base apart from a much larger clone, this may be a read error. The chain is built from TRBV20-1 and TRBJ2-5, with D perhaps matching TRBD2 (5 bases). The length of the CDR3 is 12 residues. Per germline, CDR1 DFQATT and CDR2 SNEGSKA (reference sequence). The V end was cut by 4 bases, the J end by 0 bases, with 6 bases between. This chain's CDR3 is CSAMRDQETQYF. The DNA of the CDR3 is TGCAGTGCTATGCGGGACCAAGAGACCCAGTACTTC.

The chain joins TRBV5-1 to TRBJ2-2, with 7 bases identical to TRBD1. Germline V gene sequence: CDR1 SGHRS, CDR2 YFSETQ. V shed 10 bases, J shed 7 bases, and the junction held 16 bases outside the gene matches. There are 15 residues in the CDR3. This CDR3 reads CAHIPDRVQDGELFF. The CDR3, as DNA: TGCGCCCACATACCAGACAGGGTTCAGGACGGGGAGCTGTTTTTT. The variable domain in full, completed from reference TRBV5-1 and TRBJ2-2, reads KAGVTQTPRYLIKTRGQQVTLSCSPISGHRSVSWYQQTPGQGLQFLFEYFSETQRNKGNFPGRFSGRQFSNSRSEMNVSTLELGDSALYLCAHIPDRVQDGELFFGEGSRLTVL.

V usage is TRBV5-4 and J usage is TRBJ1-2; a possible D gene is TRBD1 (5 bases). CDR1 and CDR2 (germline): SGHNT, YYREEE (reference sequence). Trimming took off 1 base at V and 4 bases at J, with 11 bases between the two ends. This CDR3 comprises 14 residues. In DNA form, the CDR3 reads TGTGCCAGCAGCTTGATGGAGGGGTTCTATGGCTACACCTTC. Amino acids: CASSLMEGFYGYTF.

This clonotype was counted only a few times. The chain couples TRBV19 to TRBJ2-1; TRBD2 agrees at 7 bases. The CDR3 runs to 16 residues. Germline CDR1 LNHDA, CDR2 SQIVND (reference sequence). The J segment lost 0 bases and the V segment lost 9 bases, leaving 11 bases of the junction unmatched. The CDR3 DNA reads as TGTGCCAGCCGGGGAGGGACTAAGAGCTCCTACAATGAGCAGTTCTTC. This sequence encodes CASRGGTKSSYNEQFF. Using reference TRBV19 and TRBJ2-1 for the parts outside the CDR3, the full variable domain is DGGITQSPKYLFRKEGQNVTLSCEQNLNHDAMYWYRQDPGQGLRLIYYSQIVNDFQKGDIAEGYSVSREKKESFPLTVTSAQKNPTAFYLCASRGGTKSSYNEQFFGPGTRLTVL.

This clonotype rates as medium-sized. The chain recombines TRBV6-2 or TRBV6-3 with TRBJ2-2; 10 bases line up with TRBD1. CDR1 and CDR2 (germline): MNHEY, SVGEGT. This CDR3 contains 16 residues. Trimming took 6 bases from V and 4 from J; bases not matched to a gene: 8. The CDR3 loop is CASRVDRGRGTGELFF. DNA of the CDR3: TGTGCCAGCAGGGTTGACAGGGGGCGAGGCACCGGGGAGCTGTTTTTT.

This clonotype has more than one count but fewer than ten. The CDR3 here is CSAQGSGSRTDTQYF. The CDR3 nucleotides read TGCAGTGCTCAGGGAAGCGGGAGTCGCACAGATACGCAGTATTTT. The chain has TRBV20-1 and TRBJ2-3; 8 positions match TRBD2. Germline V CDR1 and CDR2: DFQATT, SNEGSKA (reference sequence). The CDR3 contains 15 residues. Losses at the gene ends were 5 bases for V and 1 base for J; bases not matched to a gene: 8.

The sample holds many counts of this clonotype. The J gene is TRBJ1-5, the V gene TRBV5-1; 7 bases line up with TRBD1. J gave up 4 bases and V 5 bases, and 6 bases lay outside the gene matches. Germline loops: CDR1 SGHRS, CDR2 YFSETQ. The CDR3 has 14 amino acids. CDR3 loop: CASSRTGENQPQHF. CDR3 sequence (DNA): TGCGCCAGCAGTCGTACAGGGGAAAATCAGCCCCAGCATTTT.

The count of this clonotype is one. This chain connects TRBV7-2 to TRBJ1-6; D is unclear. Germline V gives CDR1 SGHTA, CDR2 FQGNSA. V lost 5 bases to trimming and J lost 7 bases, with 18 bases between them. The CDR3 has 16 residues. DNA of the CDR3: TGTGCCAGCAGCATAACCGCCCAGCCCAGAAATTCACCCCTCCACTTT. Residues: CASSITAQPRNSPLHF.

This clonotype was recorded a few times. This chain uses TRBV5-4 with TRBJ2-7, with D perhaps TRBD1 or TRBD2 (6 bases each). V was shortened by 0 bases and J by 2 bases, with 15 bases between the two germline ends. CDR3 length equals 16 residues. Germline CDR1 reads SGHNT; CDR2 reads YYREEE (reference sequence). CDR3 loop: CASSLGGAGEAYEQYF. CDR3 sequence (DNA): TGTGCCAGCAGCTTGGGGGGGGCAGGAGAGGCCTACGAGCAGTACTTC. The variable domain in full, with the rest retrieved from reference TRBV5-4 and TRBJ2-7, is ETGVTQSPTHLIKTRGQQVTLRCSSQSGHNTVSWYQQALGQGPQFIFQYYREEENGRGNFPPRFSGLQFPNYSSELNVNALELDDSALYLCASSLGGAGEAYEQYFGPGTRLTVT.

A note on this clonotype: Relative to the germline gene, one junction end is altered; a read error may explain this. The rearrangement joins TRBV3-1 to TRBJ2-3; 8 bases fit TRBD2. The CDR3 has 15 amino acids. CDR1 is LGHDT and CDR2 is YNNKEL in the germline V gene (reference sequence). Here the CDR3 DNA reads TGTACCAGCAGCCTTGCCGGGGGGGCCGTAGATACGCAGTATTTT. It yields the protein CTSSLAGGAVDTQYF.

In its sample, this clonotype was seen a few times. CDR3 sequence: CASSLGQGSYNEQFF. Written as DNA, the CDR3 is TGCGCCAGCAGCTTGGGACAGGGCTCCTACAATGAGCAGTTCTTC. This chain connects TRBV5-1 to TRBJ2-1; 7 bases map to TRBD1. The CDR3 consists of 15 residues. Germline V CDR1 and CDR2: SGHRS, YFSETQ. The junction had 0 bases not matched to a gene; V was cut back by 0 bases and J by 0 bases.

This clonotype was counted ten times or more. V and J are TRBV6-1 and TRBJ1-6; 12 bases match TRBD1. The V segment lost 0 bases and the J segment 10 bases; nucleotides outside the gene matches: 10. CDR3 length: 18 residues. Germline CDR1 MNHNS, CDR2 SASEGT. The CDR3, as DNA: TGTGCCAGCAGTGAAGCCGCGGGACAGGGGGCACGTCAGTCACCCCTCCACTTT. This translates into CASSEAAGQGARQSPLHF.

A word on this clonotype: An end of the junction differs from the germline gene, which may be a read error. V is TRBV6-1 and J is TRBJ2-1; maybe TRBD2 (6 bases). Germline CDR1 and CDR2: MNHNS and SASEGT. The CDR3 loop spans 12 amino acids. The CDR3 sequence: CSSSESFTSWAF. The CDR3 DNA is TGTTCCAGCAGTGAGAGTTTCACTAGCTGGGCATTC.

This clonotype occurred a few times. The junction and the germline gene differ at one end; a read error may be behind it. The chain's CDR3 is CASSGGQSWQCF. CDR3 DNA sequence: TGTGCCAGCAGTGGGGGACAGTCTTGGCAGTGCTTC. This rearrangement joins TRBV2 to TRBJ2-7; 7 bases fit TRBD1. Germline lookup yields CDR1 SNHLY and CDR2 FYNNEI. The CDR3 length is 12 residues. The entire variable domain, with the rest obtained from reference TRBV2 and TRBJ2-7, is as follows: EPEVTQTPSHQVTQMGQEVILRCVPISNHLYFYWYRQILGQKVEFLVSFYNNEISEKSEIFDDQFSVERPDGSNFTLKIRSTKLEDSAMYFCASSGGQSWQCFGPGTRLTVT.

This clonotype has just a few counts. CDR3: CASSEYGGSPGEAFF. The CDR3 bases are TGTGCCAGCAGTGAATACGGCGGCAGCCCAGGAGAAGCTTTCTTT. The rearrangement uses TRBV25-1 and TRBJ1-1; no reliable D call. CDR1 and CDR2 (germline): MGHDK, SYGVNS. The CDR3 is 15 amino acids. Trimming took off 0 bases at V and 8 bases at J, with 16 bases between the two ends.

This clonotype was detected many times. The CDR3 DNA sequence: TGCAGTGCTAGAGATGTACAGGGGCAAGAGACCCAGTACTTC. It yields the protein CSARDVQGQETQYF. The chain uses TRBV20-1 and TRBJ2-5, with TRBD1 matching 7 bases. This CDR3 comprises 14 residues. Germline lookup yields CDR1 DFQATT and CDR2 SNEGSKA (reference sequence). Trimming took 0 bases from V and 2 from J; bases not matched to a gene: 3.

The CDR3: CASSLVAGSYEQYF. CDR3 nucleotides: TGCGCCAGCAGCTTGGTGGCTGGTTCCTACGAGCAGTACTTC. This chain joins TRBV5-1 and TRBJ2-7; no clear D. Germline CDR1 SGHRS, CDR2 YFSETQ. CDR3 length: 14 residues. With 0 bases removed from V and 1 base from J, the gap between germline ends came to 8 bases.

This clonotype was detected only a few times. V is TRBV5-1 and J is TRBJ2-3; D gene ambiguous. Germline V gene sequence: CDR1 SGHRS, CDR2 YFSETQ. The CDR3 extends over 14 amino acids. Between the trimmed V and J ends, which lost 3 bases and 0 bases, there was a span of 8 bases. CDR3 region: CASSSGMSTDTQYF. CDR3 DNA sequence: TGCGCCAGCAGCTCCGGCATGAGCACAGATACGCAGTATTTT.

By share, this clonotype ranks as medium-sized (0.01 to 0.1%). The CDR3 reads CATSRDGSQPQHF. The CDR3 nucleotides are TGTGCCACCAGCAGAGATGGTTCTCAGCCCCAGCATTTT. The gene calls are TRBV15 and TRBJ1-5; D gene unclear. V shed 0 bases and J shed 6 bases, with 6 bases lying between them. The CDR3 length is 13 residues. Germline V lookup: CDR1 LNHNV, CDR2 YYDKDF (reference sequence).

The chain recombines TRBV9 with TRBJ1-1; no reliable D call. The CDR3 is 11 residues long. V lost 4 bases and J lost 7, with 8 bases in between. Per the germline V gene, CDR1 is SGDLS and CDR2 is YYNGEE. The CDR3: CASSSLDEAFF. In nucleotides, the CDR3 is TGTGCCAGCAGCTCTTTGGATGAAGCTTTCTTT.

This clonotype was counted between two and nine times. The chain links TRBV11-2 to TRBJ1-4; D not resolved. From germline, CDR1 is SGHAT and CDR2 FQNNGV. Trimming took 5 bases from V and 8 from J, leaving 15 bases between them. The CDR3 consists of 14 residues. This chain's CDR3 is CASSKWPEEEKLFF. CDR3 nucleotide sequence: TGTGCCAGCAGCAAGTGGCCGGAGGAGGAAAAACTGTTTTTT.

The V and J genes are TRBV7-2 and TRBJ2-1; 7 nucleotides match TRBD2. Germline lookup yields CDR1 SGHTA and CDR2 FQGNSA. The CDR3 loop spans 16 amino acids. V shed 1 base, J shed 3 bases, and the junction held 6 bases outside the gene matches. The CDR3 DNA sequence: TGTGCCAGCAGCTTAGGTTGGGGGGGTCTCTACAATGAGCAGTTCTTC. Its translation is CASSLGWGGLYNEQFF.

This clonotype was observed a single time. V usage is TRBV24-1 and J usage is TRBJ2-3; 7 positions agree with TRBD2. The CDR3 runs to 20 residues. V shed 4 bases and J 8 bases; nucleotides not matched to a gene: 26. CDR1 KGHDR and CDR2 SFDVKD come from the germline V gene. The CDR3 spells CATSDSLHPGLIARRATQYF. The DNA of the CDR3 is TGTGCCACCAGTGACTCCCTCCACCCGGGACTAATCGCCCGGCGGGCTACGCAGTATTTT.

In its sample, this clonotype was seen a few times. The J gene is TRBJ2-1, the V gene TRBV3-1; D not resolved. Per germline, CDR1 LGHDT and CDR2 YNNKEL (reference sequence). The V gene lost 4 bases and the J gene lost 7 bases, with 11 bases spanning the gap. The CDR3 loop spans 13 amino acids. CDR3 protein: CASSPWSGNEQFF. The CDR3 DNA reads as TGTGCCAGCAGCCCGTGGTCAGGAAATGAGCAGTTCTTC.